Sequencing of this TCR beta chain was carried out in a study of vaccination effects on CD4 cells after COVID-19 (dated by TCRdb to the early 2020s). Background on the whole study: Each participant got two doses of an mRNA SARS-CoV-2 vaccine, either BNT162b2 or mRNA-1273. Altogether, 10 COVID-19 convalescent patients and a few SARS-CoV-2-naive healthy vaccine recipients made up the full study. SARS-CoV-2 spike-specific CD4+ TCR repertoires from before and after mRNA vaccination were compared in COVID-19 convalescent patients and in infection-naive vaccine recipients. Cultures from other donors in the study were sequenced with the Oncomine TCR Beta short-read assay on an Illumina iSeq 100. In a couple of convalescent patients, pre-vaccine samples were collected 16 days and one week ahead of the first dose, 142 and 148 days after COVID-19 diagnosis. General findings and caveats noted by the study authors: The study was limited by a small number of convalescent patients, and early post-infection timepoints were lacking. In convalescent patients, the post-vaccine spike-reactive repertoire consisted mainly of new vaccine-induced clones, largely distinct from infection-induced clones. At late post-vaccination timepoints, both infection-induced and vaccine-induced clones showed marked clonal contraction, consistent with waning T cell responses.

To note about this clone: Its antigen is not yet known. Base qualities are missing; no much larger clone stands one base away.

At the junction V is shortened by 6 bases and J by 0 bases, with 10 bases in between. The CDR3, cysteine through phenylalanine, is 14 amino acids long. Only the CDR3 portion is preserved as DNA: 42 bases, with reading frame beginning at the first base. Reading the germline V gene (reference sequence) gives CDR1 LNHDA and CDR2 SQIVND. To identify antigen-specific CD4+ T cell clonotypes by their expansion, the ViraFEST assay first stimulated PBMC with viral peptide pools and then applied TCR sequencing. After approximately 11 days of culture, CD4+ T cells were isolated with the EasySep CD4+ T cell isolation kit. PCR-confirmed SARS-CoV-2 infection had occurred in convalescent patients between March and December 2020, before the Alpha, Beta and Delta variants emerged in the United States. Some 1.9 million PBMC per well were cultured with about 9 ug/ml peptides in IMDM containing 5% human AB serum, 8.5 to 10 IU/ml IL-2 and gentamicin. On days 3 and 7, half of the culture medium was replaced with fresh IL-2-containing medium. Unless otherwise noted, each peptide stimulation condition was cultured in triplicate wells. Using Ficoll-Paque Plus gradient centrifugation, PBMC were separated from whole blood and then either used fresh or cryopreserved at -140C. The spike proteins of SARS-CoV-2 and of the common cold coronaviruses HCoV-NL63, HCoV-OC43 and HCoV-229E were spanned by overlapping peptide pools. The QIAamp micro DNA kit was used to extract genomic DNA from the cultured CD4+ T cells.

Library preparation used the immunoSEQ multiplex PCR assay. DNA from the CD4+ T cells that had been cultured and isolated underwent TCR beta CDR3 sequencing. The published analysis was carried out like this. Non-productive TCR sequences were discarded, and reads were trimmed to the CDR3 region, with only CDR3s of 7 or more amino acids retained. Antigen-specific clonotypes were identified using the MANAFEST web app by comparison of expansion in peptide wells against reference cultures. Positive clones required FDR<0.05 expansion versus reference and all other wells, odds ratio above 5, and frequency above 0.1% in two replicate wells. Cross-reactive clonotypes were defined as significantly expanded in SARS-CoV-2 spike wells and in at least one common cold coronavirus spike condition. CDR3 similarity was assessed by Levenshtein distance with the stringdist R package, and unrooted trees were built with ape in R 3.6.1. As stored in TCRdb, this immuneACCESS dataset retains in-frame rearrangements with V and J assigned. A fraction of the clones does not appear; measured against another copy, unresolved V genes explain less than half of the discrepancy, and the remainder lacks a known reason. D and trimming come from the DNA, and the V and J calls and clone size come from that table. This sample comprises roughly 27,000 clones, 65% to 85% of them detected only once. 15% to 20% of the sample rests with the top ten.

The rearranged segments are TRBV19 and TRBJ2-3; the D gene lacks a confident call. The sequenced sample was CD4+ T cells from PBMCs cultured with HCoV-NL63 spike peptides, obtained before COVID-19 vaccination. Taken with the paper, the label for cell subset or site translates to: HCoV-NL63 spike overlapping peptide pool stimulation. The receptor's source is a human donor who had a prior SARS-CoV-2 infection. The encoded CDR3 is CASRAQKSTDTQYF. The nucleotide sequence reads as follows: TGTGCCAGTAGGGCCCAAAAAAGCACAGATACGCAGTATTTT. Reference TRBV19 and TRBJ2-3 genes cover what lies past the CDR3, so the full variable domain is DGGITQSPKYLFRKEGQNVTLSCEQNLNHDAMYWYRQDPGQGLRLIYYSQIVNDFQKGDIAEGYSVSREKKESFPLTVTSAQKNPTAFYLCASRAQKSTDTQYFGPGTRLTVL.